The source of this T cell receptor (beta chain) is a study of CD8 T cells in ankylosing spondylitis. Regarding the study as a whole: What seemed typical of ankylosing spondylitis blood was a TCR beta motif built from several highly homologous variants. Several of the motif variants were reported before in synovial fluid and blood from reactive arthritis. Enrichment of disease-linked clones was reportedly significant in matched ankylosing spondylitis synovial fluid.

Quantitative 5'-RACE with molecular barcodes was used to make the TCR beta libraries. TCRdb passed the 5' RACE reads through MiXCR, listing each CDR3 protein once. Here the sample spans about 460,000 distinct CDR3 sequences, roughly 5% being singletons. This clonotype was seen many times. What it binds is not known. The ends were cut back, 4 bases at V and 6 bases at J, with 16 bases in the middle. The CDR3 runs to 13 residues. CDR1 is SQVTM, CDR2 ANQGSEA, per germline. Specimen: blood, either unsorted or a sorted T cell fraction (not recorded which). The receptor was isolated from a male donor with ankylosing spondylitis. J is TRBJ2-7 and V is TRBV29-1; D is unclear. The CDR3 here is CSVARTLSIEQYF. The DNA of the CDR3 is TGCAGCGTTGCTCGGACCCTATCCATCGAGCAGTACTTC.